One and the same sample provided the 14 T cell receptor beta chains below, sequenced in a study of OX40 agonist ivuxolimab in advanced cancers. Some clones are missing from TCRdb's copy, which holds only in-frame ones; the method was immunoSEQ multiplex PCR. Found here are tens of thousands of clones, almost 90% of them singletons; the top ten hold around 4.8%. The sequenced sample was CD4+ or CD8+ T cells sorted from blood, obtained in a trial of the OX40 agonist ivuxolimab. These receptors were taken from an adult with an advanced solid tumor such as melanoma, head and neck, liver or kidney cancer.

The chain joins TRBV10-3 to TRBJ1-1; maybe TRBD1 (5 bases). V lost 6 bases to trimming and J lost 6 bases, with 17 bases between them. Germline CDR1 reads ENHRY; CDR2 reads SYGVKD. The CDR3 extends over 14 amino acids. CDR3 region: CAIRISGGVAEAFF. DNA for the CDR3: TGTGCCATCAGAATTTCGGGGGGAGTCGCTGAAGCTTTCTTT.

V usage is TRBV2 and J usage is TRBJ1-5; perhaps TRBD1 as D (6 bases). The CDR3 has 15 amino acids. The germline gives CDR1 SNHLY, CDR2 FYNNEI. Trimming left V 4 bases short and J 0 bases short, with 10 bases between. The CDR3 DNA reads as TGTGCCAGCAGTGTCGGACAGAATAGCAATCAGCCCCAGCATTTT. It codes for CASSVGQNSNQPQHF.

This chain joins TRBV2 and TRBJ2-3; TRBD1 or TRBD2 may be the D gene (5 bases each). Germline V gene sequence: CDR1 SNHLY, CDR2 FYNNEI. The CDR3 runs to 15 residues. V was pared by 5 bases and J by 2 bases, with 14 bases between. CDR3 amino acids: CASSTSRDPTDTQYF. The CDR3 region has the DNA TGTGCCAGCAGTACAAGCCGGGACCCCACAGATACGCAGTATTTT.

The V gene is TRBV27, the J gene TRBJ1-2; D ambiguous. Trimming removed 2 bases from V and 6 bases from J, with 10 bases in between. The CDR3 runs 13 residues. Germline V gene lookup returns CDR1 MNHEY and CDR2 SMNVEV (reference sequence). DNA of the CDR3: TGTGCCAGCAGTTTAGGGCCTAAGGATGGCTACACCTTC. It specifies CASSLGPKDGYTF.

This chain links TRBV5-1 with TRBJ1-1; no clear D gene. The CDR3 contains 13 residues. V gave up 1 base and J gave up 1 base, with 5 bases separating them. CDR1 is SGHRS, CDR2 YFSETQ, per germline. The DNA for the CDR3 is TGCGCCAGCAGCTTGCACAGGAACACTGAAGCTTTCTTT. Its translation is CASSLHRNTEAFF.

The V gene is TRBV2, the J gene TRBJ2-3; D is perhaps TRBD1 or TRBD2 (5 bases each). V lost 4 bases and J lost 5, with 19 bases in between. The CDR3 is 16 amino acids. CDR1 and CDR2 from the germline V gene are SNHLY and FYNNEI. The CDR3 nucleotides read TGTGCCAGCAGTGCCGGGACCAGCCCAGCCGAAGATACGCAGTATTTT. It translates to CASSAGTSPAEDTQYF.

CDR3 protein: CASSQGLGGYTF. The CDR3 DNA reads as TGTGCCAGCAGCCAGGGACTGGGGGGCTACACCTTC. The chain is built from TRBV6-1 and TRBJ1-2; tentative D call: TRBD1 (5 bases). The CDR3 has 12 amino acids. CDR1 and CDR2 (germline): MNHNS, SASEGT. Trimming took off 6 bases at V and 8 bases at J, with 13 bases between the two ends.

V is TRBV19 and J is TRBJ1-3, with a tentative D call TRBD1 (5 bases). The CDR3 contains 12 residues. V lost 9 bases, J lost 4 bases, and 10 bases lay in between. Per the germline V gene, CDR1 is LNHDA and CDR2 is SQIVND (reference sequence). CDR3 sequence (DNA): TGTGCCAGCGGGACGGCCGGAAACACCATATATTTT. Its translation is CASGTAGNTIYF.

The V call is TRBV7-8, the J call TRBJ1-3; no definite D call. Germline V CDR1 and CDR2: SGHVS, FQNEAQ. With 0 bases removed from V and 1 base from J, the gap between germline ends came to 4 bases. The CDR3 length is 14 residues. Written as DNA, the CDR3 is TGTGCCAGCAGCTTAGCAGGGTCTGGAAACACCATATATTTT. Amino acid sequence: CASSLAGSGNTIYF.

The chain is built from TRBV7-2 and TRBJ1-4; no reliable D call. The CDR3 has 13 amino acids. V lost 5 bases to trimming and J lost 8 bases, with 12 bases between them. Germline values: CDR1 SGHTA, CDR2 FQGNSA. The CDR3 DNA reads as TGTGCCAGCAGCCCTCTGACCGGGGAAAAACTGTTTTTT. It translates to CASSPLTGEKLFF.

The V and J genes are TRBV7-9 and TRBJ2-2; D is ambiguous. The V end was cut by 6 bases, the J end by 5 bases, with 13 bases between. CDR1 SEHNR and CDR2 FQNEAQ come from the germline V gene (reference sequence). The CDR3 loop spans 14 amino acids. CDR3 nucleotide sequence: TGTGCCAGCAGTATAGTGAAAGTAACCGGGGAGCTGTTTTTT. Translated, it gives CASSIVKVTGELFF.

The sample holds a few counts of this clone. The chain employs TRBV7-2 and TRBJ2-7; TRBD2 matches 9 bases. Unmatched junction bases numbered 10, after V lost 4 bases and J lost 3 bases. Germline loops: CDR1 SGHTA, CDR2 FQGNSA. The CDR3 length is 16 residues. CDR3 sequence reads: CASSSILAGSYYEQYF. CDR3 bases: TGTGCCAGCAGCTCCATCCTAGCGGGGAGTTACTACGAGCAGTACTTC. The variable domain in full, completed from reference TRBV7-2 and TRBJ2-7, reads GAGVSQSPSNKVTEKGKDVELRCDPISGHTALYWYRQSLGQGLEFLIYFQGNSAPDKSGLPSDRFSAERTGGSVSTLTIQRTQQEDSAVYLCASSSILAGSYYEQYFGPGTRLTVT.

This chain connects TRBV6-1 to TRBJ2-7; tentative D call: TRBD1 (5 bases). This CDR3 is 14 amino acids long. CDR1 is MNHNS, CDR2 SASEGT, per germline. The ends were cut back, 10 bases at V and 9 bases at J, with 25 bases in the middle. CDR3 loop: CATGRGPPRAWQYF. In nucleotides, the CDR3 is TGTGCCACAGGGCGTGGGCCCCCTCGAGCCTGGCAGTACTTC.

This clone turned up a few times. The chain couples TRBV2 to TRBJ1-3; D remains ambiguous. Germline loops: CDR1 SNHLY, CDR2 FYNNEI. V was shortened by 3 bases and J by 0 bases, with 6 bases between the two germline ends. The CDR3 totals 14 residues. The CDR3 spells CASSELGSGNTIYF. CDR3 nucleotide sequence: TGTGCCAGCAGTGAGCTTGGCTCTGGAAACACCATATATTTT.